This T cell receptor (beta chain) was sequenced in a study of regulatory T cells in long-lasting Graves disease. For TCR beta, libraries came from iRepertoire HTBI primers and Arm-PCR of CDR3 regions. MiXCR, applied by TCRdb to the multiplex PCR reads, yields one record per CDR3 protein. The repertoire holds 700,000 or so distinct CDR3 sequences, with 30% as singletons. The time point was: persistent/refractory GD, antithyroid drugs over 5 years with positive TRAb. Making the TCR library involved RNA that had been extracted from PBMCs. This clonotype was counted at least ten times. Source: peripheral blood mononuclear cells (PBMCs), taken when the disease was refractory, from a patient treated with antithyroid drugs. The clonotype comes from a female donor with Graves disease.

The CDR3 region has the DNA TGTGCCAGCAGTTTAGTACAGGGGGTTAATCAGCCCCAGCATTTT. This sequence encodes CASSLVQGVNQPQHF. The genes are TRBV28 and TRBJ1-5; 8 bases match TRBD1. Germline CDR1 and CDR2: MDHEN and SYDVKM. V lost 2 bases, J lost 4 bases, and 4 bases stayed unmatched. The CDR3 covers 15 residues.